The TCR beta chain described here comes from a study of blood T cell repertoires in COVID-19. Some clones are missing from TCRdb's copy, which holds only in-frame ones; the method was immunoSEQ multiplex PCR. This sample has 65,000 to 95,000 clones; 75% to 90% occur once, and the top ten carry around 12%. V lost 0 bases, J lost 2 bases, and 11 bases lay in between. Per germline, CDR1 LGHNA and CDR2 YSLEER. This CDR3 comprises 15 residues. The clonotype comes from a man in his 70s with active or convalescent COVID-19. The V and J genes are TRBV4-3 and TRBJ2-7; tentatively, D is TRBD2 (7 bases). Sequenced: peripheral blood. Here the CDR3 DNA reads TGCGCCAGCAGCCAAGATTCGGGGGGCGCCTACGAGCAGTACTTC. Amino acids: CASSQDSGGAYEQYF.